This T cell receptor (beta chain) was retrieved from a study of CD8+ T cells in alopecia areata. Extraction of RNA preceded its reverse transcription into cDNA, which served as the sequencing template. Clones were read by immunoSEQ multiplex PCR, and TCRdb kept only the in-frame ones, dropping some. Of some 180,000 clones in the sample, more than 55% are singletons; the top ten hold around 5%. Study-level findings and limits: Unlike in mice, where it was clearer, TCR sharing across patients was less clear, possibly HLA-related.

CDR1 is SQVTM, CDR2 ANQGSEA, per germline. The CDR3 has 13 amino acids. Trimming at V came to 4 bases and at J to 4 bases, leaving 3 bases not matched to a gene. As to this clone: What it binds is unknown.

This receptor was obtained from a human donor in good health. The sequenced sample consisted of CD8+ T cells sorted from blood. The rearrangement uses TRBV29-1 and TRBJ2-2, with 7 bases that match TRBD1. The CDR3: CSVGGGLTGELFF. CDR3 sequence (DNA): TGCAGCGTTGGAGGGGGCCTCACCGGGGAGCTGTTTTTT.